One T cell receptor beta chain is described in this entry. The antigen remains undetermined. The sample belongs to a study of T cell repertoires in cytomegalovirus infection. As for the study in general: Shared public TCR beta signatures pointed to both CMV infection and a matching HLA type.

Each CDR3 protein gets one entry after TCRdb re-called the reads with MiXCR. The repertoire holds 200,000 or so distinct CDR3 sequences, with roughly 34% as singletons. Study observations and caveats: Within the response measured ex vivo, HLA-C-restricted CMV-specific TCR beta clonotypes were dominant. CMV carriers having the relevant HLA were flagged by cumulative public TCR beta family frequency.

Unmatched junction bases numbered 5, after V lost 3 bases and J lost 7 bases. The CDR3 consists of 14 residues. The germline gives CDR1 LNHDA, CDR2 SQIVND (reference sequence). The sequences come from CD8+ T cells from cultured PBMCs, collected from culture after CMV antigen stimulation. The chain joins TRBV19 to TRBJ2-1; 8 nucleotides line up with TRBD1. The clonotype comes from a human donor in good health (CMV status not recorded). Some clones in this sample may be carry-over from other donors' samples. Here the CDR3 DNA reads TGTGCCAGTAGTATCCAGGGGGCGCGTAATGAGCAGTTCTTC. Translated: CASSIQGARNEQFF.